This T cell receptor beta chain was sequenced in a study of monozygotic twins with inflammatory bowel disease. Germline V lookup: CDR1 SGDLS, CDR2 YYNGEE. The CDR3 totals 13 residues. TCRdb reprocessed the 5' RACE reads and keeps a single row for each CDR3 protein, giving no DNA. The sample's table shows 300,000 to 400,000 distinct CDR3 sequences. Sequenced: blood. The receptor comes from a human donor with ulcerative colitis or Crohn's disease, or a healthy co-twin of an affected twin (not recorded which). V usage is TRBV9 and J usage is TRBJ2-7. The CDR3 sequence is CASSVALSYEQYF.